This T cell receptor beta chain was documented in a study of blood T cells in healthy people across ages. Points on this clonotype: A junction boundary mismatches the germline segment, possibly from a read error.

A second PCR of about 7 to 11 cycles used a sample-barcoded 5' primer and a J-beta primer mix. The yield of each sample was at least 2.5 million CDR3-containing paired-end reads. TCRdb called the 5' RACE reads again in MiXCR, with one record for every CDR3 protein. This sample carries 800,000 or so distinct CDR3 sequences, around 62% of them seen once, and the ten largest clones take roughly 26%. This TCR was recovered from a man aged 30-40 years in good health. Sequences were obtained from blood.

CDR3 sequence: CASSGSGWSSYEQYF. For the CDR3, the DNA is TGCGCCAGCAGTGGCAGCGGGTGGAGCTCCTACGAGCAGTACTTC. The chain joins TRBV6-1 to TRBJ2-7; possible D gene TRBD2, 6 bases. The CDR3 sequence is 15 residues long. CDR1 is MNHNS, CDR2 SASEGT, per germline.